The clone carrying this T cell receptor beta chain came up a few times. Its antigen is unidentified. Exclusion of a patient resulted from uncontrolled infection, other autoimmune disease, pregnancy or lactation. The source of the sample is a study of T cells in Graves' hyperthyroidism and ophthalmopathy. TCR beta CDR3 regions were amplified from RNA transcripts. The TCR CDR3 was amplified in a first-round RT-PCR using the HTBI primer set. TCRdb analysed the multiplex PCR reads with MiXCR anew, one entry per CDR3 protein. The top ten clones hold 25% to 30% of a sample with some 500,000 distinct CDR3 sequences, about 16% of them seen once. Findings and limits, study-wide: The model predicted ophthalmopathy a median around 6.5 months before onset.

The CDR3 spans 16 residues. Germline assignment: CDR1 LNHNV and CDR2 YYDKDF (reference sequence). The V end was cut by 0 bases, the J end by 4 bases, with 15 bases between. This receptor was obtained from a woman between 25 and 40 years old with Graves' ophthalmopathy. V and J are TRBV15 and TRBJ1-1; D might be TRBD1 (5 bases). The sequencing sample was made of blood. This CDR3 reads CATSRDLPGVTTEAFF. For the CDR3, the DNA is TGTGCCACCAGCAGAGATTTACCGGGGGTGACCACTGAAGCTTTCTTT.